Listed below are T cell receptor beta chains from one sample, sequenced in a study of blood T cell repertoires in COVID-19. Libraries were prepared by immunoSEQ multiplex PCR; TCRdb keeps only in-frame clonotypes and omits some of them. This sample has around 290,000 clones; about nine tenths occur once, and the top ten carry less than 2%. Sequences were obtained from PBMCs or T cells enriched from blood (not recorded which). The receptors were gathered from a woman aged 35 to 49 who had recovered from COVID-19. Each CDR3 is given with its conserved first and last residue. The order of the fields is V gene, J gene, clone size, D gene, CDR3 protein, CDR3 DNA. A D gene is named only where the DNA matches it firmly. Size is omitted from some rows. Given values are once, few, many or a class for expanded clones.

>TRBV7-9|TRBJ1-4|NA|TRBD1
CASSLGAGGADEKLFF
TGTGCCAGCAGCTTAGGGGCAGGGGGCGCGGATGAAAAACTGTTTTTT
>TRBV27|TRBJ2-5|once|TRBD1
CASSPGTAQETQYF
TGTGCCAGCAGTCCAGGGACAGCTCAAGAGACCCAGTACTTC
>TRBV5-1|TRBJ1-1|NA|NA
CASSPSSVRHQMNTEAFF
TGCGCCAGCAGCCCTAGTAGTGTCCGCCACCAAATGAACACTGAAGCTTTCTTT
>TRBV19|TRBJ1-1|NA|TRBD1
CASSPYGQGREAFF
TGTGCCAGTAGCCCATATGGACAGGGGAGGGAAGCTTTCTTT
>TRBV10-3|TRBJ1-3|medium-sized|TRBD1
CAISVMDRTSGNTIYF
TGTGCCATCAGTGTGATGGACAGGACCTCTGGAAACACCATATATTTT
>TRBV4-3|TRBJ2-5|NA|NA
CASSQEWAQGLQETQYF
TGCGCCAGCAGCCAAGAGTGGGCGCAGGGTCTCCAAGAGACCCAGTACTTC
>TRBV30|TRBJ1-5|NA|NA
CAWSPPIRGQPQHF
TGTGCCTGGAGTCCACCGATACGGGGGCAGCCCCAGCATTTT
>TRBV7-2|TRBJ2-7|NA|TRBD2
CASSWRTSGSNYEQYF
TGTGCCAGCAGCTGGCGGACTAGCGGGAGTAACTACGAGCAGTACTTC
>TRBV2|TRBJ1-2|NA|NA
CASSESRYGYTF
TGTGCCAGCAGTGAAAGCCGCTATGGCTACACCTTC
>TRBV29-1|TRBJ2-1|NA|TRBD1
CSVRQGGAYNEQFF
TGCAGCGTAAGACAGGGTGGCGCCTACAATGAGCAGTTCTTC
>TRBV10-1|TRBJ2-3|NA|TRBD2
CASSDLAENTDTQYF
TGCGCCAGCAGTGACCTAGCGGAGAACACAGATACGCAGTATTTT
>TRBV19|TRBJ1-4|NA|TRBD1
CASSLLGQGDNEKLFF
TGTGCCAGTAGTCTCCTAGGACAGGGCGATAATGAAAAACTGTTTTTT
>TRBV11-2|TRBJ1-2|NA|NA
CASSQPLLYGYTF
TGTGCCAGCAGCCAACCTTTACTGTATGGCTACACCTTC
>TRBV5-1|TRBJ1-1|NA|NA
CASSLGPGGEAFF
TGCGCCAGCAGCTTAGGACCCGGAGGTGAAGCTTTCTTT
>TRBV15|TRBJ1-3|NA|TRBD1
CATSRLAGGPGNTIYF
TGTGCCACCAGCAGACTCGCAGGGGGACCTGGAAACACCATATATTTT
>TRBV10-3|TRBJ1-1|NA|TRBD1
CAISELLTGTANTEAFF
TGTGCCATCAGTGAGCTACTTACCGGGACAGCGAACACTGAAGCTTTCTTT
>TRBV14|TRBJ1-3|NA|NA
CASSQDWGVLSGNTIYF
TGTGCCAGCAGCCAAGATTGGGGCGTACTCTCTGGAAACACCATATATTTT